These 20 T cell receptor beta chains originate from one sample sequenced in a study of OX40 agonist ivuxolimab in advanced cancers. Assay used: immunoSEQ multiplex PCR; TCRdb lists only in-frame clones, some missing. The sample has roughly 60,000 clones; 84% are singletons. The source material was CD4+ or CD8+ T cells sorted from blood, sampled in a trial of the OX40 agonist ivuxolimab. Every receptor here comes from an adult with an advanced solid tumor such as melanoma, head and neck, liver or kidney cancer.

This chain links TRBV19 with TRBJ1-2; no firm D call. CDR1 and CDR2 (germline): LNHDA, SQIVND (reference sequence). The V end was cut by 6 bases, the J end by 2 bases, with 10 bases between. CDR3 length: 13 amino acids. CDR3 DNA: TGTGCCAGTAGGTTTAAGGAGAACTATGGCTACACCTTC. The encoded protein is CASRFKENYGYTF.

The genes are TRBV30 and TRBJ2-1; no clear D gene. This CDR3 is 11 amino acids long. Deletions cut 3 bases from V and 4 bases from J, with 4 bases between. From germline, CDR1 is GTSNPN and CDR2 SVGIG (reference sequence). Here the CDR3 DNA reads TGTGCCTGGAGAGCGTACAATGAGCAGTTCTTC. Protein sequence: CAWRAYNEQFF.

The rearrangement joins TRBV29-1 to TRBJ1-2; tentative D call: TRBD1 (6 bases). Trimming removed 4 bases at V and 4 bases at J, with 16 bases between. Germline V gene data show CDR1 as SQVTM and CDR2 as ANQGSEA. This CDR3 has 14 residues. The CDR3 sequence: CSVAEGGASYGYTF. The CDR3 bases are TGCAGCGTTGCCGAGGGGGGGGCGAGCTATGGCTACACCTTC.

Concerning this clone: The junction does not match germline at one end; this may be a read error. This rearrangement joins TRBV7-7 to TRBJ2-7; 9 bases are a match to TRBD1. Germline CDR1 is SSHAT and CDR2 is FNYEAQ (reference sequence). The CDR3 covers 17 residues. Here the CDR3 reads CASSPHPPGQGAYEQYF. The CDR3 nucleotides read TGTGCTAGCAGCCCCCATCCGCCGGGACAGGGAGCCTACGAGCAGTACTTC.

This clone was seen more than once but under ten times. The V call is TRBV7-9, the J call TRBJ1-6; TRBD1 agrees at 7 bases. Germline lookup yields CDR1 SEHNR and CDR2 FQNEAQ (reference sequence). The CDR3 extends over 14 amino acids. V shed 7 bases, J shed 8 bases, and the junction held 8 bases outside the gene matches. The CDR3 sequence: CASTEDRAHSPLHF. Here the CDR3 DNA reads TGTGCCAGCACAGAAGACAGGGCCCATTCACCCCTCCACTTT. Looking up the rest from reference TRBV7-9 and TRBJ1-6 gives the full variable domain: DTGVSQNPRHKITKRGQNVTFRCDPISEHNRLYWYRQTLGQGPEFLTYFQNEAQLEKSRLLSDRFSAERPKGSFSTLEIQRTEQGDSAMYLCASTEDRAHSPLHFGNGTRLTVT.

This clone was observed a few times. The chain's CDR3 is CASILGGSYNSPLHF. CDR3 DNA sequence: TGTGCCAGCATCCTCGGGGGCTCCTATAATTCACCCCTCCACTTT. The chain has TRBV2 and TRBJ1-6, with TRBD1 as a possible D gene (5 bases). Germline V gene lookup returns CDR1 SNHLY and CDR2 FYNNEI. This CDR3 spans 15 amino acids. V lost 7 bases and J lost 0, with 10 bases in between.

The CDR3 coding sequence is TGTGCCAGCAGCTTATCAGGAGGGTTGGCCCAGTACTTC. It encodes CASSLSGGLAQYF. This chain connects TRBV7-9 to TRBJ2-5, with D perhaps matching TRBD2 (6 bases). The CDR3 totals 13 residues. From germline, CDR1 is SEHNR and CDR2 FQNEAQ (reference sequence). Trimming removed 2 bases at V and 9 bases at J, with 13 bases between.

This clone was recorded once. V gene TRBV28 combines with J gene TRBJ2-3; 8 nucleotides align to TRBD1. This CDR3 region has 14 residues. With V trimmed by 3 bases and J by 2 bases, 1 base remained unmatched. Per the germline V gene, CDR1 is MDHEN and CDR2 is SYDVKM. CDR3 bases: TGTGCCAGCAGTTTGGACAGGGACACAGATACGCAGTATTTT. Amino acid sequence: CASSLDRDTDTQYF.

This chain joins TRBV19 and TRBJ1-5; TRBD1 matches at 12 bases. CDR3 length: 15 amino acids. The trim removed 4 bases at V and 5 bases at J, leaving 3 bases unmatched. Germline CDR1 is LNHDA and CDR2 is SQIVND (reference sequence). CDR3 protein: CASSTGTGGDQPQHF. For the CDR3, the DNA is TGTGCCAGTAGTACAGGGACAGGGGGCGATCAGCCCCAGCATTTT.

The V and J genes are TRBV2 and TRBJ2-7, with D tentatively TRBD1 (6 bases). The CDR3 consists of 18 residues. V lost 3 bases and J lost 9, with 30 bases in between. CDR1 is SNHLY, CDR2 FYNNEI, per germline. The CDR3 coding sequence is TGTGCCAGCAGTGAGGGAAAAGTCTCCACTCTGGGGGCAACGGTGCAGTACTTC. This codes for CASSEGKVSTLGATVQYF.

Written as DNA, the CDR3 is TGCAGCGTTGATCAGCCAGGGGTAGGGTCCTACAATGAGCAGTTCTTC. Its translation: CSVDQPGVGSYNEQFF. The chain has TRBV29-1 and TRBJ2-1, with a weak D call TRBD1 (6 bases). V lost 3 bases, J lost 1 base, and 16 bases lay in between. The CDR3 has 16 amino acids. CDR1 and CDR2 (germline): SQVTM, ANQGSEA.

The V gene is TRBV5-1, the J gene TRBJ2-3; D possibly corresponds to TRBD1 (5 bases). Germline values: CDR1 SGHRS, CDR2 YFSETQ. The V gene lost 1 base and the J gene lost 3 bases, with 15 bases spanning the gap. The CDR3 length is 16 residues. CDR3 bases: TGCGCCAGCAGCTTGCCCCGGACCCAGGGTACAGATACGCAGTATTTT. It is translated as CASSLPRTQGTDTQYF.

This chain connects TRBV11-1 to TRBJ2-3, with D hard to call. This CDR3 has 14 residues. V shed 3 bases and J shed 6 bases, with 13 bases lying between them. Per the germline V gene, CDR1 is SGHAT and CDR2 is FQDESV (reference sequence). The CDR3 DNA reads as TGTGCCAGCAGCTTCTCTGGGCTGGGGGATACGCAGTATTTT. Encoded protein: CASSFSGLGDTQYF.

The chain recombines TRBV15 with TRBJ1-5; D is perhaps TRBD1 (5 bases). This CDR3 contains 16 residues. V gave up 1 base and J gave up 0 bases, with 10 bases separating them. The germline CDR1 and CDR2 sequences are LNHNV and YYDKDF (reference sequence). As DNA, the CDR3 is TGTGCCACCAGCAGAGTCTCAGGGCTTAGCAATCAGCCCCAGCATTTT. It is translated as CATSRVSGLSNQPQHF. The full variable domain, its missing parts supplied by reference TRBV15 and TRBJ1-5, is DAMVIQNPRYQVTQFGKPVTLSCSQTLNHNVMYWYQQKSSQAPKLLFHYYDKDFNNEADTPDNFQSRRPNTSFCFLDIRSPGLGDTAMYLCATSRVSGLSNQPQHFGDGTRLSIL.

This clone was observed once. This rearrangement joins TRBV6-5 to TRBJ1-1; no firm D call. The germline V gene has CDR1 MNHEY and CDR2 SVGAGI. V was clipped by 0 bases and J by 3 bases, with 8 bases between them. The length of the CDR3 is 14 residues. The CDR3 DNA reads TGTGCCAGCAGTTACTCGGAGGGTTACACTGAAGCTTTCTTT. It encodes CASSYSEGYTEAFF.

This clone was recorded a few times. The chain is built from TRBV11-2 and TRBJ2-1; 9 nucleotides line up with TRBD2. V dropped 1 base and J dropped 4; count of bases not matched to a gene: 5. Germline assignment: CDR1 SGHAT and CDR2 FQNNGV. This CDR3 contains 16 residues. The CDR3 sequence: CASSLGAGGEYNEQFF. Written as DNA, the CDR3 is TGTGCCAGCAGCTTAGGGGCGGGAGGGGAGTACAATGAGCAGTTCTTC.

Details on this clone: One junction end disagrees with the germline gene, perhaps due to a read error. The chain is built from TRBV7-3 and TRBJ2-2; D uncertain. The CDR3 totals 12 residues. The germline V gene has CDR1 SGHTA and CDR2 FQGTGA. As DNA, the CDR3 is TGTGCCAGCAGCGTAACCGCCGGGGAGCTGTTTTTT. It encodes CASSVTAGELFF.

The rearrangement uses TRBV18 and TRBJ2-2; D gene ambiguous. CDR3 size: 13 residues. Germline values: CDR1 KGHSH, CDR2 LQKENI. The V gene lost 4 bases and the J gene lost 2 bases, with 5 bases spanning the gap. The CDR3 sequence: CASSRTNTGELFF. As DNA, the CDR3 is TGTGCCAGCTCACGTACAAACACCGGGGAGCTGTTTTTT.

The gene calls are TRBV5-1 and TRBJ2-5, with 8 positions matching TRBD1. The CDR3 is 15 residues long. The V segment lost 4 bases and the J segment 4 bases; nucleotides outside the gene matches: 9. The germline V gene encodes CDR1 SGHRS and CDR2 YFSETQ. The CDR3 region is CASSPGTGRRETQYF. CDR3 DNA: TGCGCCAGCAGCCCAGGGACAGGTAGGCGAGAGACCCAGTACTTC.

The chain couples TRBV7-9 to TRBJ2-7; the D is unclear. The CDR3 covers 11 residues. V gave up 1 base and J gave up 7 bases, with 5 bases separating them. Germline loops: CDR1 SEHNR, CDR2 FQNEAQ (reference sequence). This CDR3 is CASSLGREQYF. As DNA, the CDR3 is TGTGCCAGCAGCTTAGGAAGGGAGCAGTACTTC.